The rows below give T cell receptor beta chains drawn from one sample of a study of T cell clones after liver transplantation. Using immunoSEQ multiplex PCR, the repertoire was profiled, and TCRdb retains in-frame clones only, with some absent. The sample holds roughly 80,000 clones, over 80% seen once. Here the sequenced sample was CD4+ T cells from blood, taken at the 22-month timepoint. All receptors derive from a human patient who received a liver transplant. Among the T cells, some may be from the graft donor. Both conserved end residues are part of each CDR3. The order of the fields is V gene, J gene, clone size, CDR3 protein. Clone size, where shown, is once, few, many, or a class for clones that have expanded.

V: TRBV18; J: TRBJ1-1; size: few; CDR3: CASSPQPNTEAFF
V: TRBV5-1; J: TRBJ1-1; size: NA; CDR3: CASSSTGGDTEAFF
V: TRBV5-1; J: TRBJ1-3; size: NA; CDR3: CASSPSSGNTIYF
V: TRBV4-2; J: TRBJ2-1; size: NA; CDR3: CASSQSRTGDNNEQFF
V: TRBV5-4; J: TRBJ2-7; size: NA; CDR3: CASSPEPFDAIYEQYF
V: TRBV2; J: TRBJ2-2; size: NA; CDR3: CASSEGLAANTGELFF
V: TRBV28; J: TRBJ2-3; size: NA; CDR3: CASSPGGTDTQYF
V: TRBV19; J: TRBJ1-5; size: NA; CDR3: CASRYRGSNQPQHF
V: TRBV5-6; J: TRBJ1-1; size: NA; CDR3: CASSFPQVLGLNTEAFF
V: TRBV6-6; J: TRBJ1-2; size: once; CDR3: CASGRELEGYTF
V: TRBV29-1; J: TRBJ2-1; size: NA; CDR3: CSVVLNWGRDDEQFF
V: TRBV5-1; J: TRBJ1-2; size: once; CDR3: CASSLGGDYGYTF
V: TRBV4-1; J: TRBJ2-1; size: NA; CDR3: CASSRDLPSYNEQFF
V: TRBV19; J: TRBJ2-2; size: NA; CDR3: CASDSGTPNTGELFF
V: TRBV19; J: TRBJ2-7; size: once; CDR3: CASSAPGLAGGLYYEQYF
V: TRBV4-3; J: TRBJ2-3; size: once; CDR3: CASSQDTGQGTDTQYF
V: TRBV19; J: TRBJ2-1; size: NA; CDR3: CASSSGRDYNEQFF
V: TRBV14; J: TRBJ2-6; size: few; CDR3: CASSQDEAGANVLTF
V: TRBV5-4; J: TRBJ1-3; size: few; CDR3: CASSTSRGNTIYF
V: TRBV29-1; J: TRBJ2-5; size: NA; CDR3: CSVDITGAQETQYF
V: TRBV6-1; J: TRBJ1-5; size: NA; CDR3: CASSDWTGRKPQHF
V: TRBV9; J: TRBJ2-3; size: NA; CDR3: CASSPRTSFDTQYF
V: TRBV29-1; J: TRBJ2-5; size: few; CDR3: CSVDLALRGTQYF
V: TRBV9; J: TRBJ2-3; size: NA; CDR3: CASSVDKGTDTQYF
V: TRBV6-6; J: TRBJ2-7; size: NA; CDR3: CASSYSTSASYEQYF
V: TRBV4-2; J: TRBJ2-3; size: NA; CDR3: CASSQRLAGPTDTQYF
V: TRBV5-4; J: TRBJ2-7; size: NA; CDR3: CASSLVIASGNEQYF
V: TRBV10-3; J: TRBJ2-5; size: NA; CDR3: CAIRNLGQQETQYF
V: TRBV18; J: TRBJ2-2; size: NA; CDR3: CASSPGLYGELFF
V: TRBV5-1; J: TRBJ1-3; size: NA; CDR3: CASSGSGGGNTIYF
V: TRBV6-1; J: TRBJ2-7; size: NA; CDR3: CASSEGTSGVPYEQYF
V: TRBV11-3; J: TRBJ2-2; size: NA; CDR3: CASSPRAGIAGELFF
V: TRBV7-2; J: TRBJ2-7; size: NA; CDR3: CASSLGGEISYEQYF
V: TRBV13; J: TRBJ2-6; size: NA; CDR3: CASSYGANVLTF
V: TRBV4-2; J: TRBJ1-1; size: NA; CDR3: CASSRGGGAATEAFF
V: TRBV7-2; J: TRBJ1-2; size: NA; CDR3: CASSLALGFSNGYTF
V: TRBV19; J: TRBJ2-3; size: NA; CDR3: CASSPQGRGVTDTQYF